This T cell receptor (beta chain) was obtained from a study of CD8 T cells in Susac syndrome. RNA amounts of roughly 0.5 to 1 ug underwent reverse transcription with random hexamers. TCRdb called the immunoSEQ multiplex PCR reads again in MiXCR, with one record for every CDR3 protein. The data contain about 200,000 distinct CDR3 sequences, 93% of them singletons. The V gene's germline CDR1 is DFQATT and CDR2 SNEGSKA (reference sequence). V shed 6 bases and J 6 bases; nucleotides not matched to a gene: 7. The length of the CDR3 is 13 residues. Sequencing of TCR beta was undertaken in CD8+ and CD4+ T cells derived from blood. Controls were healthy donors (matched for age and sex).

Sequencing used CD4+ T cells from PBMCs. The receptor was derived from a human donor in good health. This sequence joins TRBV20-1 and TRBJ1-5; 8 nucleotides match TRBD1. CDR3 residues: CSAGGQGGQPQHF. The CDR3 DNA sequence: TGCAGTGCGGGAGGACAGGGCGGTCAGCCCCAGCATTTT.